These 29 T cell receptor beta chains were all obtained from the same sample, sequenced in a study of T cells in Graves' hyperthyroidism and ophthalmopathy. RNA transcripts served as the template for amplifying TCR beta CDR3 regions. Using the HTBI primer set, a first-round RT-PCR was run on the TCR CDR3. TCRdb passed the multiplex PCR reads through MiXCR, listing each CDR3 protein once. This table has hundreds of thousands of distinct CDR3 sequences, 15% to 19% appearing once. The specimen sequenced was blood. These receptors all stem from a woman under 30 with Graves' hyperthyroidism.

A few counts support this clonotype. This sequence joins TRBV7-6 and TRBJ2-3, with TRBD2 matching over 9 bases. CDR1 is SGHVS and CDR2 is FNYEAQ in the germline V gene. V shed 5 bases and J 1 base; nucleotides not matched to a gene: 4. This CDR3 spans 15 amino acids. CDR3 residues: CASSPKREGTDTQYF. The CDR3, as DNA: TGTGCCAGCAGCCCGAAGCGGGAGGGCACAGATACGCAGTATTTT.

This clonotype came up many times. The CDR3 DNA reads TGTGCCACCGGGCCGGGGTCAAGGACCGGGGAGCTGTTTTTT. This gives the protein CATGPGSRTGELFF. This chain joins TRBV24-1 and TRBJ2-2; a weak D match, TRBD2 (5 bases). This CDR3 has 14 amino acids. Looked up from germline, CDR1 is KGHDR and CDR2 is SFDVKD. V was pared by 9 bases and J by 5 bases, with 15 bases between.

This clonotype has ten or more counts. This chain uses TRBV3-1 with TRBJ1-2, with D possibly being TRBD1 (5 bases). The V gene lost 4 bases and the J gene lost 2 bases, with 8 bases spanning the gap. The V gene's germline CDR1 is LGHDT and CDR2 YNNKEL (reference sequence). This CDR3 comprises 13 residues. The CDR3 protein is CASSPRQNYGYTF. The DNA for the CDR3 is TGTGCCAGCAGCCCGAGACAGAACTATGGCTACACCTTC.

This clonotype was recorded a few times. No conserved phenylalanine or tryptophan ends this CDR3, so it is likely a read error. The V gene is TRBV5-8, the J gene TRBJ1-1; TRBD1 matches 10 bases. The CDR3 spans 17 residues. The germline V gene has CDR1 SGHTS and CDR2 YDEGEE. V dropped 2 bases and J dropped 5; count of bases not matched to a gene: 12. For the CDR3, the DNA is TGTGCCAGCAGCTTTGAAAACCCGGGACAGGGGAGGACTGAAGCTTTCCTT. It encodes CASSFENPGQGRTEAFL.

Comments on this clonotype: This may be a read error: a much more frequent sequence differs by one nucleotide. This chain connects TRBV5-6 to TRBJ1-1; 7 nucleotides align to TRBD1. The CDR3 has 13 residues. Per germline, CDR1 SGHDT and CDR2 YYEEEE. DNA of the CDR3: TGTGCCAGCAGTGATTGGGGCAGGGGGGTTGCTTCCTTT. As protein: CASSDWGRGVASF.

This chain joins TRBV5-1 and TRBJ1-2, with 9 bases lining up with TRBD1. Trimming removed 4 bases from V and 4 bases from J; junction bases left unmatched: 5. CDR3 length: 14 residues. Germline lookup yields CDR1 SGHRS and CDR2 YFSETQ. The DNA for the CDR3 is TGCGCCAGCAGCACCGGGACAGGGATCTATGGCTACACCTTC. Translated: CASSTGTGIYGYTF.

At least ten counts were recorded for this clonotype. The rearrangement uses TRBV7-2 and TRBJ2-1; TRBD2 matches at 11 bases. V gave up 4 bases and J gave up 4 bases; unmatched junction bases: 3. Germline-derived CDR1 and CDR2 are SGHTA and FQGNSA. This CDR3 contains 15 residues. The CDR3 region is CASSSGLAVYNEQFF. In nucleotides, the CDR3 is TGTGCCAGCAGCTCGGGACTAGCGGTTTACAATGAGCAGTTCTTC.

This clonotype was seen at least ten times. This chain links TRBV15 with TRBJ2-7, with TRBD1 matching 8 bases. From germline, CDR1 is LNHNV and CDR2 YYDKDF (reference sequence). The CDR3 extends over 15 amino acids. The junction had 2 bases not matched to a gene; V was cut back by 1 base and J by 0 bases. CDR3 amino acids: CATSRGTGSSYEQYF. For the CDR3, the DNA is TGTGCCACCAGCAGAGGGACAGGGAGCTCCTACGAGCAGTACTTC.

This clonotype showed up many times. The chain has TRBV19 and TRBJ1-1, with D maybe TRBD1 (5 bases). V lost 4 bases, J lost 3 bases, and 9 bases lay in between. Looked up from germline, CDR1 is LNHDA and CDR2 is SQIVND (reference sequence). The CDR3 is made up of 13 amino acids. The CDR3 reads CASSKDRDTEAFF. In DNA, the CDR3 is TGTGCCAGTAGTAAAGACAGAGACACTGAAGCTTTCTTT.

Comment on this clonotype: A much larger clone lies one base from this, so it may be a read error. The genes are TRBV14 and TRBJ2-7; a possible D gene is TRBD1 (5 bases). This CDR3 comprises 16 residues. CDR1 is SGHDN, CDR2 FVKESK, per germline. Trimming left V 0 bases short and J 6 bases short, with 18 bases between. The CDR3 region is CASSQDWTVGQCEQYF. The CDR3 bases are TGTGCCAGCAGCCAAGATTGGACGGTGGGGCAATGCGAGCAGTACTTC.

This chain joins TRBV5-1 and TRBJ1-1; D is possibly TRBD1 (6 bases). Germline CDR1 SGHRS, CDR2 YFSETQ. This CDR3 spans 14 amino acids. Trimming took off 3 bases at V and 5 bases at J, with 14 bases between the two ends. CDR3 sequence: CASSWEGGRTEAFF. In nucleotides, the CDR3 is TGCGCCAGCAGCTGGGAGGGGGGAAGGACTGAAGCTTTCTTT.

CDR3 region: CASSYSTSGRAGAGELFF. Written as DNA, the CDR3 is TGTGCCAGCAGTTACTCGACTAGCGGGAGGGCTGGTGCCGGGGAGCTGTTTTTT. The chain couples TRBV6-5 to TRBJ2-2, with TRBD2 identical over 14 bases. The V gene end was trimmed by 0 bases and the J gene end by 6 bases; junction bases not matched to a gene: 6. The CDR3 runs 18 residues. Germline CDR1 and CDR2: MNHEY and SVGAGI.

This clonotype was recorded many times. The chain carries TRBV6-4 and TRBJ1-2; no firm D call. In germline, CDR1 is MRHNA, CDR2 SNTAGT. The V end was cut by 2 bases, the J end by 6 bases, with 10 bases between. CDR3 length: 13 residues. DNA for the CDR3: TGTGCCAGCAGTGACAGGGATGGCGATGGCTACACCTTC. It yields the protein CASSDRDGDGYTF.

At least ten counts were recorded for this clonotype. J is TRBJ2-5 and V is TRBV2, with D tentatively TRBD1 (6 bases). Deletions cut 3 bases from V and 4 bases from J, with 15 bases between. The CDR3 runs 15 residues. CDR1 and CDR2 from the germline V gene are SNHLY and FYNNEI. CDR3 nucleotide sequence: TGTGCCAGCAGTGATGGCAGGGGCCGGGGAGAGACCCAGTACTTC. Amino acids: CASSDGRGRGETQYF.

This clonotype was found many times. The genes are TRBV28 and TRBJ1-5; D perhaps matches TRBD1 (6 bases). This CDR3 is built from 15 residues. Trimming cost V 3 bases and J 6 bases, with 15 bases left between them. Germline assignment: CDR1 MDHEN and CDR2 SYDVKM. Here the CDR3 reads CASSFWQGHVQPQHF. CDR3 DNA: TGTGCCAGCAGTTTTTGGCAGGGACATGTTCAGCCCCAGCATTTT. Full variable domain (rest looked up from reference TRBV28 and TRBJ1-5): DVKVTQSSRYLVKRTGEKVFLECVQDMDHENMFWYRQDPGLGLRLIYFSYDVKMKEKGDIPEGYSVSREKKERFSLILESASTNQTSMYLCASSFWQGHVQPQHFGDGTRLSIL.

This clonotype was counted at least ten times. V usage is TRBV3-1 and J usage is TRBJ1-1; weak D call: TRBD1 (5 bases). The germline V and J ends were trimmed by 3 bases and 4 bases, with 15 bases remaining between them. Germline V gene lookup returns CDR1 LGHDT and CDR2 YNNKEL (reference sequence). This CDR3 is 15 amino acids long. CDR3 in DNA: TGTGCCAGCAGCCAGTGGGGCGGTCTTCGCACTGAAGCTTTCTTT. This encodes CASSQWGGLRTEAFF.

V and J are TRBV6-9 and TRBJ1-3; D is unresolved. Trimming removed 5 bases at V and 0 bases at J, with 8 bases between. The CDR3 length is 14 residues. Per germline, CDR1 MNHGY and CDR2 SVAAGI. CDR3 region: CASSHLHSGNTIYF. The CDR3 DNA follows: TGTGCCAGCAGTCATTTGCACTCTGGAAACACCATATATTTT.

At least ten counts were recorded for this clonotype. This chain joins TRBV4-2 and TRBJ1-2; 7 nucleotides align to TRBD1. The CDR3 has 15 residues. Trimming at V came to 1 base and at J to 0 bases, leaving 2 bases not matched to a gene. Germline CDR1 LGHNA, CDR2 YNFKEQ. This chain's CDR3 is CASSQAGTANYGYTF. CDR3 nucleotides: TGTGCCAGCAGCCAAGCCGGGACAGCTAACTATGGCTACACCTTC.

Only a few counts were recorded for this clonotype. The chain employs TRBV6-2 or TRBV6-3 and TRBJ1-1, with D perhaps TRBD1 (5 bases). The CDR3 loop spans 14 amino acids. V lost 8 bases and J lost 0, with 13 bases in between. Germline loops: CDR1 MNHEY, CDR2 SVGEGT. The CDR3, as DNA: TGTGCCAGCTACAGTACGGGACTGAACACTGAAGCTTTCTTT. It codes for CASYSTGLNTEAFF.

The genes are TRBV10-3 and TRBJ2-5; D might be TRBD1 (6 bases). This CDR3 has 12 amino acids. The germline CDR1 and CDR2 sequences are ENHRY and SYGVKD. The ends were cut back, 10 bases at V and 5 bases at J, with 14 bases in the middle. CDR3 loop: CATGTGSETQYF. The CDR3 DNA sequence: TGTGCCACCGGTACAGGGAGCGAGACCCAGTACTTC.

The table lists this clonotype with many counts. This chain links TRBV7-8 with TRBJ2-7; TRBD2 might be the D (6 bases). V lost 0 bases and J 1 base, leaving 13 bases between the germline ends. The CDR3 is made up of 16 amino acids. Per germline, CDR1 SGHVS and CDR2 FQNEAQ. The CDR3 here is CASSLALAEASYEQYF. Here the CDR3 DNA reads TGTGCCAGCAGCTTAGCTTTAGCGGAGGCGTCCTACGAGCAGTACTTC.

This clonotype occurred many times. The chain uses TRBV20-1 and TRBJ2-7; 9 bases line up with TRBD1. Germline V lookup: CDR1 DFQATT, CDR2 SNEGSKA (reference sequence). This CDR3 has 15 residues. V was pared by 1 base and J by 3 bases, with 7 bases of the junction left unmatched. The CDR3 bases are TGCAGTGCTAGAGCCGCGGGACAGGGACTCTACGAGCAGTACTTC. Translation gives CSARAAGQGLYEQYF.

This clonotype has a count of ten or more. The gene calls are TRBV7-2 and TRBJ1-6, with D unclear. The V gene lost 2 bases and the J gene lost 4 bases, with 6 bases spanning the gap. This CDR3 has 14 residues. The germline CDR1 and CDR2 sequences are SGHTA and FQGNSA. The CDR3 nucleotides are TGTGCCAGCAGCTTAAGGAATTATAATTCACCCCTCCACTTT. Translated, it gives CASSLRNYNSPLHF.

This clonotype was seen only a few times. The rearrangement links TRBV5-1 to TRBJ2-2, with D possibly TRBD1 on 6 matching bases. This CDR3 has 14 residues. The V gene's germline CDR1 is SGHRS and CDR2 YFSETQ. Trimming shortened V by 7 bases and J by 5 bases, and 15 bases separated the two germline ends. The CDR3 loop is CASRRTEGTGELFF. In DNA form, the CDR3 reads TGCGCCAGCCGACGGACAGAAGGAACCGGGGAGCTGTTTTTT.

This clonotype has only a few counts. The chain is built from TRBV20-1 and TRBJ1-5, with D tentatively TRBD1 (5 bases). The CDR3 has 16 residues. Looked up from germline, CDR1 is DFQATT and CDR2 is SNEGSKA (reference sequence). With 6 bases removed from V and 3 bases from J, the gap between germline ends came to 21 bases. CDR3: CSAAERDGTFNQPQHF. Written as DNA, the CDR3 is TGCAGTGCGGCGGAGAGGGACGGAACATTCAATCAGCCCCAGCATTTT.

This clonotype was counted between two and nine times. The chain employs TRBV6-1 and TRBJ1-4; D is possibly TRBD1 (5 bases). The CDR3 totals 14 residues. The germline V and J ends were trimmed by 6 bases and 6 bases, with 14 bases remaining between them. The V gene's germline CDR1 is MNHNS and CDR2 SASEGT. The CDR3 DNA is TGTGCCAGCAGAGCCGGGACTTCCTATGAAAAACTGTTTTTT. Residues: CASRAGTSYEKLFF.

Worth noting for this clonotype: A much larger clone is a single base away; this may be a read error. The chain employs TRBV10-3 and TRBJ2-7; no clear D. Germline V gene data show CDR1 as ENHRY and CDR2 as SYGVKD. CDR3 length equals 11 residues. The CDR3: CATSESYEQYF. The CDR3 DNA sequence: TGTGCCACCAGTGAGTCGTACGAGCAGTACTTC.

This clonotype was counted ten times or more. The gene calls are TRBV2 and TRBJ1-5, with a possible D match to TRBD1 (6 bases). Germline V gene lookup returns CDR1 SNHLY and CDR2 FYNNEI. The CDR3 is 14 residues long. Trimming stripped 7 bases from V and 2 bases from J, with 12 bases between. CDR3 sequence (DNA): TGTGCCAGCAACGCACAGGGCGGCAATCAGCCCCAGCATTTT. Translated: CASNAQGGNQPQHF.

V usage is TRBV6-4 and J usage is TRBJ1-1; the match to TRBD1 covers 8 bases. The CDR3 spans 12 residues. Germline V CDR1 and CDR2: MRHNA, SNTAGT. Trimming at V came to 7 bases and at J to 10 bases, leaving 8 bases not matched to a gene. Here the CDR3 reads CASTGRTGLAFF. The CDR3, as DNA: TGTGCCAGCACGGGGAGGACAGGGTTAGCTTTCTTT.